Each of the 27 T cell receptor beta chains below was sequenced from the same sample in a study of blood T cell repertoires in COVID-19. Assay used: immunoSEQ multiplex PCR; TCRdb lists only in-frame clones, some missing. Of 55,000 to 75,000 clones in the sample, around three quarters are singletons; the top ten hold approximately 3.4%. The sequencing input was peripheral blood. The receptor source for this set is a man aged 55 to 70 with acute or convalescent COVID-19.

There are a few counts of this clone. The chain carries TRBV3-1 (or the pseudogene TRBV3-2) and TRBJ2-3; 8 nucleotides match TRBD2. Germline V gives CDR1 LGHDT, CDR2 YNNKEL (reference sequence). The trim removed 4 bases at V and 0 bases at J, leaving 3 bases unmatched. The CDR3 loop spans 15 amino acids. The CDR3 spells CASSRLATSTDTQYF. The CDR3 DNA sequence: TGTGCCAGCAGCCGACTAGCGACTAGCACAGATACGCAGTATTTT.

This chain connects TRBV27 to TRBJ2-7; 10 nucleotides agree with TRBD2. CDR3 length: 15 amino acids. The V and J ends lost 0 bases and 6 bases, in that order; junction bases with no gene match: 5. Looked up from germline, CDR1 is MNHEY and CDR2 is SMNVEV (reference sequence). DNA of the CDR3: TGTGCCAGCAGTTTATCGGTAGCGGGAGGCCCCGAGCAGTACTTC. Amino acid sequence: CASSLSVAGGPEQYF.

The chain couples TRBV11-3 to TRBJ2-5; D gene unclear. The CDR3 consists of 13 residues. V was pared by 2 bases and J by 1 base, with 5 bases between. The V gene's germline CDR1 is SGHNT and CDR2 YENEEA. The CDR3 reads CASSLSIQETQYF. In DNA, the CDR3 is TGTGCCAGCAGCTTAAGCATCCAAGAGACCCAGTACTTC.

The chain joins TRBV3-1 (or the pseudogene TRBV3-2) to TRBJ1-1, with D possibly TRBD1 on 5 matching bases. Trimming cost V 2 bases and J 3 bases, with 10 bases left between them. Germline loops: CDR1 LGHDT, CDR2 YNNKEL (reference sequence). The CDR3 runs to 14 residues. The CDR3 nucleotides are TGTGCCAGCAGCCAACAGGGAACGGACACTGAAGCTTTCTTT. Its protein product is CASSQQGTDTEAFF.

This chain links TRBV11-2 with TRBJ1-2; D remains ambiguous. Trimming removed 2 bases from V and 1 base from J, with 14 bases in between. The CDR3 has 16 residues. CDR1 and CDR2 (germline): SGHAT, FQNNGV. The CDR3 loop reads CASSLLRGIGNYGYTF. DNA of the CDR3: TGTGCCAGCAGCTTACTCCGAGGGATCGGTAACTATGGCTACACCTTC.

This clone was observed a few times. The chain recombines TRBV10-3 with TRBJ2-5; TRBD2 aligns across 7 bases. The CDR3 has 14 residues. Germline assignment: CDR1 ENHRY and CDR2 SYGVKD. The V gene end was trimmed by 4 bases and the J gene end by 0 bases; junction bases not matched to a gene: 2. As DNA, the CDR3 is TGTGCCATCAGTGGCAGCGGGGACCAAGAGACCCAGTACTTC. Amino acid sequence: CAISGSGDQETQYF.

This sequence joins TRBV5-4 and TRBJ1-1; tentatively, D is TRBD1 (6 bases). This CDR3 is 14 amino acids long. Deletions cut 0 bases from V and 2 bases from J, with 8 bases between. Germline loops: CDR1 SGHNT, CDR2 YYREEE (reference sequence). CDR3 bases: TGTGCCAGCAGCTTGGACAGGGCTAACACTGAAGCTTTCTTT. Residues: CASSLDRANTEAFF.

This clone turned up a few times. The gene calls are TRBV7-8 and TRBJ1-6; D is unclear. This CDR3 contains 12 residues. V lost 5 bases, J lost 12 bases, and 11 bases lay in between. CDR1 is SGHVS and CDR2 is FQNEAQ in the germline V gene. The CDR3 DNA reads as TGTGCCAGCAGCCCGGGAGCCCGACCCCTCCACTTT. It is translated as CASSPGARPLHF. The variable domain in full, completed from reference TRBV7-8 and TRBJ1-6, reads GAGVSQSPRYKVAKRGQDVALRCDPISGHVSLFWYQQALGQGPEFLTYFQNEAQLDKSGLPSDRFFAERPEGSVSTLKIQRTQQEDSAVYLCASSPGARPLHFGNGTRLTVT.

The chain combines TRBV6-5 with TRBJ1-2, with D maybe TRBD1 (5 bases). The CDR3 is 14 amino acids. Trimming took 7 bases from V and 5 from J, leaving 17 bases between them. Germline lookup yields CDR1 MNHEY and CDR2 SVGAGI. The CDR3 DNA is TGTGCCAGCACAAAGACAGCGATTAATTATGGCTACACCTTC. As protein: CASTKTAINYGYTF.

Only a few counts were recorded for this clone. CDR3 protein: CASSPNREVNEKLFF. Here the CDR3 DNA reads TGTGCCAGCAGTCCAAACAGGGAAGTTAATGAAAAACTGTTTTTT. The chain links TRBV27 to TRBJ1-4; TRBD1 might be the D (6 bases). The germline CDR1 and CDR2 sequences are MNHEY and SMNVEV (reference sequence). V lost 5 bases to trimming and J lost 4 bases, with 14 bases between them. The CDR3 contains 15 residues.

This clone was observed once. The V call is TRBV6-4, the J call TRBJ2-1; D is ambiguous. V was pared by 0 bases and J by 8 bases, with 20 bases between. The CDR3 covers 17 residues. The germline V gene encodes CDR1 MRHNA and CDR2 SNTAGT. The CDR3, as DNA: TGTGCCAGCAGTGACTCGAATCCACTCCTGGTGATGGATGAGCAGTTCTTC. Its translation: CASSDSNPLLVMDEQFF.

This clone was detected only a few times. This rearrangement joins TRBV4-2 to TRBJ2-7; TRBD2 aligns across 8 bases. CDR3 length: 16 residues. After removal of 0 bases from V and 4 bases from J, the junction contained 8 bases not matched to a gene. Germline CDR1 is LGHNA and CDR2 is YNFKEQ. CDR3 coding DNA: TGTGCCAGCAGCCAAGAACCTGTAGCGGGGCTTTACGAGCAGTACTTC. Its translation is CASSQEPVAGLYEQYF.

V usage is TRBV7-9 and J usage is TRBJ2-5; perhaps TRBD2 as D (6 bases). The germline gives CDR1 SEHNR, CDR2 FQNEAQ (reference sequence). This CDR3 spans 14 amino acids. The V and J ends lost 0 bases and 4 bases respectively, with 9 bases between them. Here the CDR3 reads CASSLAGLSETQYF. The CDR3 DNA sequence: TGTGCCAGCAGCTTAGCTGGACTATCAGAGACCCAGTACTTC.

This chain uses TRBV6-6 with TRBJ1-1; 9 bases fit TRBD1. There are 14 residues in the CDR3. Germline V CDR1 and CDR2: MNHNY, SVGAGI (reference sequence). V was pared by 6 bases and J by 1 base, with 3 bases of the junction left unmatched. CDR3 protein: CASRQTGGNTEAFF. DNA for the CDR3: TGTGCCAGCAGACAGACAGGGGGGAACACTGAAGCTTTCTTT.

This rearrangement joins TRBV7-2 to TRBJ2-7; 10 bases match TRBD2. Germline assignment: CDR1 SGHTA and CDR2 FQGNSA. CDR3 size: 17 residues. J was trimmed by 5 bases and V by 2 bases; bases with no gene match: 12. CDR3 loop: CASSLWLSSGRAHEQYF. CDR3 coding DNA: TGTGCCAGCAGCTTATGGCTATCGAGCGGGAGGGCGCACGAGCAGTACTTC.

J is TRBJ1-4 and V is TRBV15; D is perhaps TRBD1 (6 bases). CDR1 is LNHNV and CDR2 is YYDKDF in the germline V gene (reference sequence). V was shortened by 1 base and J by 8 bases, with 14 bases between the two germline ends. The CDR3 runs 15 residues. CDR3: CATSRGQGLREKLFF. As DNA, the CDR3 is TGTGCCACCAGCAGAGGCCAGGGGTTACGCGAAAAACTGTTTTTT.

This clone was picked up a small number of times. The V gene is TRBV11-2, the J gene TRBJ2-7, with 9 bases that match TRBD1. The CDR3 runs 16 residues. J gave up 3 bases and V 5 bases, and 11 bases lay outside the gene matches. CDR1 SGHAT and CDR2 FQNNGV come from the germline V gene. CDR3 DNA sequence: TGTGCCAGCAGCGATGCTCCGGGACAGGGATTCTACGAGCAGTACTTC. Its translation: CASSDAPGQGFYEQYF.

The chain has TRBV6-5 and TRBJ1-1; 11 nucleotides align to TRBD1. In germline, CDR1 is MNHEY, CDR2 SVGAGI. V gave up 5 bases and J gave up 11 bases; unmatched junction bases: 4. The CDR3 extends over 12 amino acids. CDR3: CASSPRDRGAFF. For the CDR3, the DNA is TGTGCCAGCAGTCCCCGGGACAGGGGGGCTTTCTTT.

The chain is built from TRBV4-2 and TRBJ1-2, with D possibly matching TRBD1 (5 bases). There are 15 residues in the CDR3. Germline V lookup: CDR1 LGHNA, CDR2 YNFKEQ. Trimming stripped 3 bases from V and 4 bases from J, with 15 bases between. This CDR3 reads CASSQARDEGYGYTF. In nucleotides, the CDR3 is TGTGCCAGCAGCCAGGCCAGGGATGAAGGCTATGGCTACACCTTC.

This clone was picked up one time. The chain has TRBV7-9 and TRBJ1-1; possibly TRBD1 for D (6 bases). Germline-derived CDR1 and CDR2 are SEHNR and FQNEAQ (reference sequence). CDR3 size: 12 residues. V shed 5 bases and J shed 6 bases, with 10 bases lying between them. The CDR3 is CASSTTGAEAFF. In nucleotides, the CDR3 is TGTGCCAGCAGCACGACAGGAGCTGAAGCTTTCTTT.

This rearrangement joins TRBV3-1 (or the pseudogene TRBV3-2) to TRBJ2-1; perhaps TRBD2 as D (5 bases). CDR3 length equals 16 residues. Germline V gives CDR1 LGHDT, CDR2 YNNKEL (reference sequence). Trimming took 1 base from V and 7 from J, leaving 17 bases between them. In DNA, the CDR3 is TGTGCCAGCAGCCAAGGACTGGGAGCCGGCTATAATGAGCAGTTCTTC. It codes for CASSQGLGAGYNEQFF.

This chain uses TRBV5-1 with TRBJ2-5, with D perhaps matching TRBD2 (6 bases). Germline lookup yields CDR1 SGHRS and CDR2 YFSETQ. Trimming left V 0 bases short and J 4 bases short, with 7 bases between. This CDR3 contains 13 residues. DNA of the CDR3: TGCGCCAGCAGCTTGGGAGCGGGAGAGACCCAGTACTTC. Protein product: CASSLGAGETQYF. The full variable domain, with the rest looked up from reference TRBV5-1 and TRBJ2-5, is KAGVTQTPRYLIKTRGQQVTLSCSPISGHRSVSWYQQTPGQGLQFLFEYFSETQRNKGNFPGRFSGRQFSNSRSEMNVSTLELGDSALYLCASSLGAGETQYFGPGTRLLVL.

The chain recombines TRBV27 with TRBJ2-7; 15 nucleotides agree with TRBD2. The CDR3 is 17 residues long. The ends lost 0 bases at V and 3 bases at J; junction bases unmatched: 3. Per germline, CDR1 MNHEY and CDR2 SMNVEV (reference sequence). The CDR3 here is CASSLSGLAGGYYEQYF. In DNA form, the CDR3 reads TGTGCCAGCAGTTTATCTGGACTAGCGGGAGGGTACTACGAGCAGTACTTC.

V is TRBV5-5 and J is TRBJ2-5, with no clear D. CDR1 SGHKS and CDR2 YYEKEE come from the germline V gene (reference sequence). CDR3 size: 13 residues. The V end was cut by 2 bases, the J end by 4 bases, with 9 bases between. CDR3 region: CASSLRSAETQYF. For the CDR3, the DNA is TGTGCCAGCAGCTTAAGGAGTGCAGAGACCCAGTACTTC.

The chain carries TRBV24-1 and TRBJ2-1; D might be TRBD2 (6 bases). Germline lookup yields CDR1 KGHDR and CDR2 SFDVKD. V lost 4 bases to trimming and J lost 2 bases, with 23 bases between them. The CDR3 covers 19 residues. Here the CDR3 reads CATSEPGTPTLGAYNEQFF. CDR3 bases: TGTGCCACCAGTGAGCCCGGGACTCCGACTCTAGGAGCCTACAATGAGCAGTTCTTC.

The rearrangement links TRBV7-2 to TRBJ2-2; 9 bases are a match to TRBD2. Germline assignment: CDR1 SGHTA and CDR2 FQGNSA. V was pared by 3 bases and J by 3 bases, with 5 bases of the junction left unmatched. The CDR3 extends over 16 amino acids. CDR3 sequence: CASSFAGGHYTGELFF. In nucleotides, the CDR3 is TGTGCCAGCAGCTTCGCGGGAGGGCACTACACCGGGGAGCTGTTTTTT.

This clone was counted only a few times. J is TRBJ2-3 and V is TRBV28; TRBD2 matches at 8 bases. Looked up from germline, CDR1 is MDHEN and CDR2 is SYDVKM. V was pared by 4 bases and J by 8 bases, with 20 bases of the junction left unmatched. This CDR3 region has 18 residues. CDR3 residues: CASSSPGLDSRFYGTQYF. The CDR3 DNA follows: TGTGCCAGCAGTTCCCCGGGACTAGACTCTAGGTTTTATGGTACGCAGTATTTT.